This paragraph covers one TCR beta chain sequence. Its antigen specificity is not known. The sample holds no much larger clone one base away, and base qualities are not on file. The cohort comprised approximately 700 healthy bone marrow donors. Cohort members were all nominally healthy when sampled, although unrecorded immune exposures were likely present. The donor was CMV seronegative and belonged to the group of 352 seronegative cohort members. Every donor gave a peripheral blood sample, and the peripheral blood mononuclear cells from that sample were used for TCR beta sequencing. Genomic DNA was extracted from the blood cell samples with the Qiagen DNeasy Blood Extraction Kit. V ends up 1 base short and J 2 bases short, with an unmatched junction base count of 5. The CDR3 contains 16 residues, cysteine and phenylalanine counted. Only CDR3 DNA remains: 48 bases, in frame from the first base. CDR1 and CDR2, per the germline V gene, are SGDLS and YYNGEE.

The sample originates from a study of cytomegalovirus exposure and HLA in healthy donors (dated by TCRdb to 2017 to 2019). The study in broad terms: According to an earlier analysis of 450 to 650 of the donors, 200 million or so T cells yielded 117 million unique TCR beta sequences and 276 Gb of sequence data. Among 300 to 500 genotyped donors of the cohort, an average of around 240,000 unique TCR beta nucleotide sequences was sequenced per donor, of which roughly 17% were non-productive. A later genetic analysis took genome-wide SNP genotypes for about 65% of the 666 donors and used that subset as a discovery cohort. Typing coverage varied by locus: 629-630 donors for A, B, C, DRB1 and DQB1; roughly 510 for DQA1; more than 600 for DPA1; some 470 for DPB1. All discovery cohort repertoires had been generated on a single sequencing platform. The aim of the study was to test whether cataloging public T cell receptors could identify signatures of past pathogen exposure. Rather than drawing on any new phenotypic data, the later analysis identified candidate immune exposures from TCR beta sequences and the way those sequences occurred across donors. In a later analysis, previously published TCR beta repertoires from hundreds of donors were re-analyzed and high-resolution HLA genotyping was added so that TCR occurrence patterns could be studied. Because of strong linkage in the cohort, 5 or 6 DR-DQ haplotypes were treated as single units for association and clustering. In addition to the first cohort of 500 to 850 subjects, a separate validation cohort of approximately 120 different subjects was used. Donor age, sex, ethnicity and CMV serostatus were compiled alongside the repertoire data. Using immunosequencing, the study profiled T cell repertoires from 500 to 800 subjects and related those repertoires to cytomegalovirus serostatus. An early release that covered some 630 HLA-typed donors contained 300 to 350 gigabases of sequencing data and around 80 million unique TCR sequences. To predict cytomegalovirus infection status, the study brought together high-throughput TCR immunosequencing, statistical association of individual TCRs with disease status, and machine learning. Class I and class II HLA loci were covered by the typing at four-digit resolution. An earlier analysis of around 580 of the donors used high-throughput TCR beta sequencing to judge whether each TCR beta V gene segment behaved as functional or pseudogenic. Among the roughly 400 genotyped donors, around 81% belonged to the genetic ancestry cluster associated with self-reported Caucasian donors.

Library generation was performed with the immunoSEQ multiplex PCR assay. For the multiplex PCR, a mixture combining 60 forward primers for TCR Vbeta segments and 13 reverse primers for TCR Jbeta segments was used. The CDR3 region of rearranged TCR beta genes was amplified from genomic DNA with a multiplex PCR assay. The Illumina HiSeq System was used to sequence the amplified TCR beta libraries as 87-base-pair reads. From the authors' description of their analysis: In a later analysis, 70 million to 95 million unique TCR beta chains were counted across the roughly 610 repertoires, and roughly 11 million of these chains were shared by at least two donors. Raw reads were error-corrected and collapsed into unique sequences with a nearest-neighbor algorithm that merged closely related sequences to remove PCR and sequencing errors. CDR3 sequences were aligned to IMGT reference sequences to assign V, D and J gene segments. For a sequence to be retained, a match of at least six nucleotides to both a V gene segment and a J gene segment was required. A rearrangement counted as productive if the CDR3 had no stop codons and remained in frame with V and J, and every other rearrangement counted as non-productive. CDR3 was defined according to IMGT convention as the region running from the second conserved V-encoded cysteine to the conserved J-encoded phenylalanine. The earlier analysis of 500 to 600 of the donors excluded sequences that lacked an unambiguous match to a single V gene segment. In an earlier analysis of 587 of the donors, V segments were called functional above 56.7% productive rearrangements and were called segregating when the between-donor standard deviation exceeded 5%. A statistical classification framework was developed to diagnose cytomegalovirus status using the catalog of TCR beta chain sequences. In a later analysis, V and J genes were assigned by comparing TCR nucleotide sequences against IMGT/GENE-DB human TR gene sequences. In a later analysis, CDR3 sequences and most-parsimonious VDJ recombination scenarios were assigned using the TCRdist pipeline. In a later analysis, every TCR beta chain was defined by the combination of its CDR3 amino acid sequence and its V-gene family, and reads without a unique V-gene family were dropped. In a later analysis, around 650 highly shared, low-generation-probability nucleotide sequences were removed to address suspected cross-contamination and a sequencing artifact. In a later analysis, a clonal expansion index was calculated for each public chain from normalized within-repertoire ranks of inferred template counts. In a later analysis, generation probabilities were computed with a VDJ recombination model fitted to out-of-frame rearrangements, and the resulting probabilities were checked against IGoR. In a later analysis, hypergeometric tests were used to score TCR-TCR, TCR-HLA and TCR-CMV co-occurrence, with a repertoire-size bias correction applied to TCR pairs. A later analysis estimated false discovery rates by permuting HLA or CMV assignments 20 times. In a later analysis, co-occurring TCRs were grouped with DBSCAN, and TCRdist sequence similarity was added when clustering was performed within HLA-allele-positive subsets. Repertoires with fewer than 30,000 or more than 120,000 public chains, plus five repertoires with anomalous nucleotide sharing, were excluded from co-occurrence clustering. TCRdb took over this immuneACCESS table, retaining in-frame rearrangements with V and J assigned. Such tables are incomplete; in checked studies, under half of the missing clones stem from an unresolved V gene, and the remainder is unexplained. V and J calls plus clone size are reproduced from that table; the DNA served to infer D and trimming. For this sample the table gives around 130,000 clones, of which around three quarters were detected only once. The top ten clonotypes cover just over 2.5% of the sample.

Broad study findings and their caveats: Some IMGT-functional V segments, including TRBV6-2 and TRBV6-3, could not be distinguished by the 87-base-pair reads and were therefore excluded. According to a later genetic analysis, donors in an Asian-associated ancestry cluster had fewer N-insertions in productive TCRs than the roughly 670-donor mean. A few of the identified cytomegalovirus-associated TCR beta chains were confirmed in vitro to be specific for cytomegalovirus antigens. A later genetic analysis associated a missense DCLRE1C variant with V-gene and J-gene trimming of TCR beta chains, and an independent cohort replicated the association. According to a later analysis, most CMV-associated TCR beta chains appeared to be HLA-restricted, and the HLA associations seemed to be driven largely by CMV exposure. The presence/absence analyses assumed that sequencing depth was roughly uniform across donors, and that assumption may not be true. Linkage disequilibrium might explain the correlated functional status among segregating V segments, but an unknown experimental factor could not be excluded. Specific HLA alleles were associated with 16,951 TCR beta sequences at a false discovery rate of 0.05 in a later analysis. Strong co-occurrence of HLA alleles, especially DR and DQ, made assigning TCR associations to individual alleles difficult. A cluster of highly shared sequence variants was judged likely to be a technical artifact of the sequencing pipeline. Because HLA typing was missing for some donors at each locus, association tests included only the typed subset. Cytomegalovirus status was reported to be diagnosed by the classifier with high specificity and sensitivity in both the original and validation cohorts. An earlier analysis of around 500 of the donors showed that most TCR beta V segments appeared in productive rearrangements either about 87% or about 30% of the time, which broadly matched IMGT annotations. The study gave a list of about 150 TCR beta chains associated with cytomegalovirus. According to a later analysis, TCR association rates differed among HLA loci, with DRB1 alleles showing the most associated TCRs and HLA-C alleles showing the fewest. In a later analysis, HLA-associated TCR beta chains were found to be more clonally expanded and to have lower generation probabilities than equally common non-associated chains. A further reported finding was that TCR beta sequences accurately predicted the HLA-A and HLA-B alleles for most subjects in the first cohort. Immune exposure information for the cohort was limited to CMV serostatus. Most TCR sequences were observed very rarely across donors, whereas some public TCRs were present in many individuals. The authors suggested that the approach could potentially be extended to other disease states and immunological phenotypes. In this cohort, only TCR beta chains were sequenced, and detectable features were limited by the absence of alpha or paired-chain data. The earlier analysis of approximately 560 of the donors excluded roughly 17 rarely observed V segments, including chromosome 9 orphons, because counts were too low. Several of the top co-occurrence clusters appeared to be linked to parvovirus B19, influenza, CMV and Epstein-Barr virus, according to a later analysis.

Sequenced material: PBMCs. The sequence is built from TRBV9 and TRBJ2-1, with 8 bases aligning to TRBD2. This TCR came from a man aged 30 to 45 in good health and CMV-seronegative. The nucleotide sequence reads as follows: TGTGCCAGCAGCGTACTAGCGGGCGCCACCTACAATGAGCAGTTCTTC. Translation gives CASSVLAGATYNEQFF.